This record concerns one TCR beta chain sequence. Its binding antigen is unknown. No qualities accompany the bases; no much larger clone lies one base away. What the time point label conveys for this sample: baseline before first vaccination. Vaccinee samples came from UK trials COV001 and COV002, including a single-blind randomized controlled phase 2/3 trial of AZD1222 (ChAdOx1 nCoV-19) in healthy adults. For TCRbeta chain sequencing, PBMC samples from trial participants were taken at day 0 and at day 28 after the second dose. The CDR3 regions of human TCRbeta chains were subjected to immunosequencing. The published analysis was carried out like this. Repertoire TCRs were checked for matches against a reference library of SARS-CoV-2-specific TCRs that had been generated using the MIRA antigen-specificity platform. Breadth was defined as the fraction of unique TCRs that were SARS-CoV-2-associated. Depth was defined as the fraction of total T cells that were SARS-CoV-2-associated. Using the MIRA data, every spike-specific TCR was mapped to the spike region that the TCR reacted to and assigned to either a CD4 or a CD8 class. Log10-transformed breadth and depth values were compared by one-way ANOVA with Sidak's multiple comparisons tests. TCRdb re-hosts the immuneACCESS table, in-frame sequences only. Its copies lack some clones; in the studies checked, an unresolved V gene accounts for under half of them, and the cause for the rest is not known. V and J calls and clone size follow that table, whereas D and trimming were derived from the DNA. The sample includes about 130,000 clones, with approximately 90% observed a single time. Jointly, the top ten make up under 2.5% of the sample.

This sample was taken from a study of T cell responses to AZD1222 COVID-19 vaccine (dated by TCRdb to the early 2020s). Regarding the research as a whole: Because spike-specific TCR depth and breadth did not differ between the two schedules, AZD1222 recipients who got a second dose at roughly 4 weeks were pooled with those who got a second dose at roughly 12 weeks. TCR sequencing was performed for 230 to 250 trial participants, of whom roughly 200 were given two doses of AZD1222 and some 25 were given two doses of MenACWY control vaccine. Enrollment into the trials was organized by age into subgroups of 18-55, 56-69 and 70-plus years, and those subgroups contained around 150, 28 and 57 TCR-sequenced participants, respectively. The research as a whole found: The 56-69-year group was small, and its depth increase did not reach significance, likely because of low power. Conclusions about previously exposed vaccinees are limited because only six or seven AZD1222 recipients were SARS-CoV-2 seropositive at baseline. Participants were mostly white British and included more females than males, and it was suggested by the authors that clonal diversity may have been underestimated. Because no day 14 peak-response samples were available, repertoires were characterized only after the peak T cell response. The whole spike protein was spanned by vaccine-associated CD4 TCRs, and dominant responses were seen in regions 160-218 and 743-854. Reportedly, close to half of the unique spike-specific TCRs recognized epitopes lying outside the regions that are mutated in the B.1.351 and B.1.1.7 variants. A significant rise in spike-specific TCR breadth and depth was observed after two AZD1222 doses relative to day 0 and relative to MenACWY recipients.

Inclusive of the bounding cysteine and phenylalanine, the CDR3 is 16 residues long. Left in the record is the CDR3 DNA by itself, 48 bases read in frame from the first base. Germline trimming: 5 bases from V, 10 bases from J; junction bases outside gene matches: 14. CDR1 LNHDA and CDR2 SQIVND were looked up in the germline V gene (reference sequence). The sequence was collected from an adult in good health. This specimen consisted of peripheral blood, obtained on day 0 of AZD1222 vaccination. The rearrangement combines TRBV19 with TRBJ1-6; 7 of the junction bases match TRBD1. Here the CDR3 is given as CASSLRDRVVGSPLHF. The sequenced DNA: TGTGCCAGTAGTCTGCGAGACAGGGTAGTTGGCTCACCCCTCCACTTT.